A single TCR beta chain is shown here with its context. As yet, its antigen is unknown. This entry belongs to a study of Ad26.COV2.S vaccination and SARS-CoV-2 variants. Study-level points and caveats: Using TCR breadth and depth analyses may have led to underestimated total T cell responses.

CDR1 and CDR2 (germline): SGHVS, FNYEAQ. With V trimmed by 4 bases and J by 2 bases, 3 bases remained unmatched. The CDR3 has 15 residues. The sample's treatment: around 19 received Ad26.COV2.S at low or high dose, single or two shots; several received placebo; per-sample allocation not given. All samples were drawn on day 63, counting from the first vaccine or placebo injection. Repertoires were generated with immunoSEQ multiplex PCR, while TCRdb's copy carries only in-frame clones and drops some. The sample lists around 500,000 clones, roughly 87% occurring once. The receptor comes from a person between 18 and 59 years old who received the Ad26.COV2.S COVID-19 vaccine or a placebo. The chain combines TRBV7-6 with TRBJ2-3; TRBD2 matches 10 bases. Here the sequenced sample was peripheral blood, taken in a trial of Ad26.COV2.S vaccine versus placebo. The CDR3 DNA reads as TGTGCCAGCAGCTCTAGCGGGGGACTCACAGATACGCAGTATTTT. It specifies CASSSSGGLTDTQYF.